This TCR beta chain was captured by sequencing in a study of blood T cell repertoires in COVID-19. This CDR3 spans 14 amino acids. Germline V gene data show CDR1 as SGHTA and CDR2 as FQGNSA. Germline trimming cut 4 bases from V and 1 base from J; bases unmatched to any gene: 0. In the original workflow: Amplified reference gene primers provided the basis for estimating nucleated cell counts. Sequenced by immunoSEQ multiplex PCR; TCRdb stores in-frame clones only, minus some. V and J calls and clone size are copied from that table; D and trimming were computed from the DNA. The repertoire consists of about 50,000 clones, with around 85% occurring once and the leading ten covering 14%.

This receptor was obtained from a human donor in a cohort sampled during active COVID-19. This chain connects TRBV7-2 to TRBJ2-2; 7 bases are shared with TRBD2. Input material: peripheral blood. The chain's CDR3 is CASSSSGNTGELFF. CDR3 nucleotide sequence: TGTGCCAGCAGCTCTAGCGGGAACACCGGGGAGCTGTTTTTT.